What follows are 10 T cell receptor beta chains derived from one specimen sequenced in a study of CD8 T cells in Susac syndrome. With random hexamers, reverse transcription was performed on 0.5 to 1 ug of RNA. TCRdb reprocessed the immunoSEQ multiplex PCR reads via MiXCR and lists one record per CDR3 protein. The repertoire holds hundreds of thousands of distinct CDR3 sequences, more than 80% seen once, with approximately 0.11% in the top ten. Specimen: CD8+ T cells from PBMCs. The receptors stem from a human donor with multiple sclerosis.

For this clonotype: The junction shows a germline mismatch at one end, possibly a read error. J is TRBJ2-7 and V is TRBV14, with D possibly being TRBD2 (6 bases). The CDR3 covers 13 residues. The germline V gene has CDR1 SGHDN and CDR2 FVKESK. CDR3 in DNA: TGTGCCAGCAGCCAAGATCCGAGGGTCCCGGGGGACTTC. Its protein is CASSQDPRVPGDF. The whole variable domain, filled in from reference TRBV14 and TRBJ2-7, reads EAGVTQFPSHSVIEKGQTVTLRCDPISGHDNLYWYRRVMGKEIKFLLHFVKESKQDESGMPNNRFLAERTGGTYSTLKVQPAELEDSGVYFCASSQDPRVPGDFGPGTRLTVT.

This rearrangement joins TRBV6-6 to TRBJ1-2; D gene uncertain. CDR1 and CDR2 from the germline V gene are MNHNY and SVGAGI (reference sequence). The CDR3 spans 15 residues. Trimming left V 7 bases short and J 1 base short, with 16 bases between. DNA of the CDR3: TGTGCCAGCACCCTGAGCAGCCAGCTTAACTATGGCTACACCTTC. This sequence encodes CASTLSSQLNYGYTF.

This clonotype was observed a handful of times. The J gene is TRBJ2-1, the V gene TRBV27, with TRBD1 matching over 9 bases. CDR1 MNHEY and CDR2 SMNVEV come from the germline V gene (reference sequence). The CDR3 is 15 residues long. The J segment lost 5 bases and the V segment lost 3 bases, leaving 5 bases of the junction unmatched. As DNA, the CDR3 is TGTGCCAGCAGTTTCCCGGGGACAGGGAACAATGAGCAGTTCTTC. Its protein product is CASSFPGTGNNEQFF.

The sample holds a few counts of this clonotype. The chain is built from TRBV21-1 and TRBJ2-3; the D call in the table, TRBD2, was not verified against the DNA. TRBV21-1 is a recognized pseudogene. The CDR3 consists of 15 residues. CDR3 sequence: CASSKGLAGGDTQYF. The CDR3 coding sequence is TGTGCCAGCAGCAAGGGACTAGCGGGAGGAGATACGCAGTATTTT.

The rearrangement joins TRBV20-1 to TRBJ1-1, with D possibly matching TRBD1 (5 bases). The CDR3 runs to 12 residues. V was trimmed by 3 bases and J by 5 bases, leaving 10 bases between them. The germline V gene has CDR1 DFQATT and CDR2 SNEGSKA (reference sequence). In nucleotides, the CDR3 is TGCAGTGCTAGGGGGCGGCAGACTGAAGCTTTCTTT. Its protein product is CSARGRQTEAFF.

J is TRBJ1-3 and V is TRBV28; D possibly corresponds to TRBD1 (6 bases). V gave up 8 bases and J gave up 0 bases, with 17 bases separating them. The germline gives CDR1 MDHEN, CDR2 SYDVKM. The length of the CDR3 is 16 residues. The CDR3 loop is CASGENSGASGNTIYF. Written as DNA, the CDR3 is TGTGCCAGCGGGGAAAATTCAGGGGCCTCTGGAAACACCATATATTTT.

This chain uses TRBV27 with TRBJ2-3, with D possibly TRBD2 on 6 matching bases. V lost 1 base to trimming and J lost 4 bases, with 15 bases between them. The CDR3 runs to 16 residues. The germline V gene has CDR1 MNHEY and CDR2 SMNVEV (reference sequence). The CDR3 DNA sequence: TGTGCCAGCAGTTTATACGGGAGAACATCGGCAGATACGCAGTATTTT. It translates to CASSLYGRTSADTQYF.

V and J are TRBV29-1 and TRBJ2-6; unclear D gene. The CDR3 loop spans 16 amino acids. CDR1 is SQVTM and CDR2 is ANQGSEA in the germline V gene. Trimming removed 4 bases from V and 1 base from J, with 14 bases in between. CDR3 nucleotide sequence: TGCAGCGTTGGCGACAAGGGTTTTTCTGGGGCCAACGTCCTGACTTTC. Translated, it gives CSVGDKGFSGANVLTF.

The J gene is TRBJ1-2, the V gene TRBV4-1, with 8 nucleotides matching TRBD1. V lost 0 bases and J lost 4; bases outside the gene matches: 4. In germline, CDR1 is MGHRA, CDR2 YSYEKL. The CDR3 spans 15 residues. The CDR3 nucleotides are TGCGCCAGCAGCCAAGAGGACAGGGCTATCTATGGCTACACCTTC. Its translation: CASSQEDRAIYGYTF.

This sequence joins TRBV27 and TRBJ2-2; a weak D match, TRBD1 (6 bases). Between the trimmed V and J ends, which lost 6 bases and 0 bases, there was a span of 14 bases. CDR1 and CDR2 from the germline V gene are MNHEY and SMNVEV (reference sequence). This CDR3 region has 16 residues. In DNA form, the CDR3 reads TGTGCCAGCAGAGGGATGGACAGCGCGAACACCGGGGAGCTGTTTTTT. Translated, it gives CASRGMDSANTGELFF.